This T cell receptor (beta chain) was sequenced in a study of T cells in Graves' hyperthyroidism and ophthalmopathy. Amplified TCR beta CDR3 regions derived from RNA transcripts. HTBI primers were the set used in a first-round RT-PCR of the TCR CDR3. TCRdb used MiXCR to reprocess the multiplex PCR reads, holding one entry per CDR3 protein. The top ten hold around 50% of the sample, which has hundreds of thousands of distinct CDR3 sequences, 20% to 25% seen once. Germline trimming cut 3 bases from V and 7 bases from J; bases unmatched to any gene: 6. The CDR3 contains 14 residues. Germline V lookup: CDR1 SGDLS, CDR2 YYNGEE.

The sample was blood. The chain combines TRBV9 with TRBJ2-3; TRBD1 matches at 9 bases. The origin of this receptor is a woman aged 70 to 79 with Graves' ophthalmopathy. The CDR3 loop reads CASSAGTGIHTQYF. The DNA of the CDR3 is TGTGCCAGCAGCGCCGGGACAGGGATACATACGCAGTATTTT. The variable domain in full, with the rest retrieved from reference TRBV9 and TRBJ2-3, is DSGVTQTPKHLITATGQRVTLRCSPRSGDLSVYWYQQSLDQGLQFLIQYYNGEERAKGNILERFSAQQFPDLHSELNLSSLELGDSALYFCASSAGTGIHTQYFGPGTRLTVL.